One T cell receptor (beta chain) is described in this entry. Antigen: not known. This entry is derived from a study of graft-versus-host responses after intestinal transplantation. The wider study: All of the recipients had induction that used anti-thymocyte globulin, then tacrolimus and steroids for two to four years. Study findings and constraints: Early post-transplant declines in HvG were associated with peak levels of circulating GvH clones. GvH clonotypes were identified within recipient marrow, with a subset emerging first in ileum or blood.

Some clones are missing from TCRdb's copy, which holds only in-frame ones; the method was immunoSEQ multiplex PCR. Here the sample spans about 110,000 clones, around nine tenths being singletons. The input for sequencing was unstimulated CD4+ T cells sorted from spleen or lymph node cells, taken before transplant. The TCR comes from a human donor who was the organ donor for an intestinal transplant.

Here the CDR3 DNA reads TGTGCCAGCAGACTAGCGGGGAACACAGATACGCAGTATTTT. Translated, it gives CASRLAGNTDTQYF. The rearrangement links TRBV2 to TRBJ2-3; 10 bases match TRBD2. The germline V gene has CDR1 SNHLY and CDR2 FYNNEI. J gave up 2 bases and V 6 bases, and 2 bases lay outside the gene matches. The CDR3 is 14 residues long.